This T cell receptor (beta chain) was obtained from a study of blood T cell repertoires in COVID-19. Study details: Both acute and convalescent COVID-19 samples were obtained from the United States, Italy and Spain.

A few counts support this clone. The protocol was immunoSEQ multiplex PCR, while the TCRdb copy is restricted to in-frame clones and leaves out a portion. The sample contains roughly 57,000 clones, roughly 80% of which appear only once. Germline CDR1 and CDR2: MDHEN and SYDVKM. The CDR3 covers 15 residues. V gave up 5 bases and J gave up 4 bases, with 18 bases separating them. Sequencing used peripheral blood. The V call is TRBV28, the J call TRBJ2-7; D possibly corresponds to TRBD2 (5 bases). This TCR came from a man in his 60s with acute or convalescent COVID-19. CDR3 residues: CASSPSNGVNYEQYF. The CDR3, as DNA: TGTGCCAGCAGTCCCTCAAACGGGGTGAATTACGAGCAGTACTTC.